The sample holds a few counts of the clone carrying this T cell receptor (beta chain). Antigen specificity is unknown. The data belong to a study of T-cell memory formation after mild COVID-19. Study summary: The TCR clusters were mostly specific to one donor. Findings and caveats of the study: From day 15 to 85, contracting clones were balanced between CD4 and CD8, whereas later expanders leaned toward CD4+. What remained unconfirmed was the SARS-CoV-2 specificity of second-wave clones peaking on day 37.

TCRdb processed the 5' RACE reads anew with MiXCR; each CDR3 protein has one entry. The sample includes approximately 500,000 distinct CDR3 sequences, around 25% of them seen just once. Sequencing was performed on PBMCs or a T cell subset sorted from them (not recorded which). This TCR was recovered from an adult woman who had mild COVID-19 (a few samples of this study predate the infection). Cell type and time point are not known.

The CDR3 coding sequence is TGTGCCAGCAGCGTAACGGGAGGGGGAGGCACAGATACGCAGTATTTT. It specifies CASSVTGGGGTDTQYF. The chain links TRBV9 to TRBJ2-3; 8 positions match TRBD2. Unmatched junction bases numbered 5, after V lost 1 base and J lost 1 base. The CDR3 extends over 16 amino acids. CDR1 and CDR2 from the germline V gene are SGDLS and YYNGEE. The variable domain in full, completed from reference TRBV9 and TRBJ2-3, reads DSGVTQTPKHLITATGQRVTLRCSPRSGDLSVYWYQQSLDQGLQFLIQYYNGEERAKGNILERFSAQQFPDLHSELNLSSLELGDSALYFCASSVTGGGGTDTQYFGPGTRLTVL.